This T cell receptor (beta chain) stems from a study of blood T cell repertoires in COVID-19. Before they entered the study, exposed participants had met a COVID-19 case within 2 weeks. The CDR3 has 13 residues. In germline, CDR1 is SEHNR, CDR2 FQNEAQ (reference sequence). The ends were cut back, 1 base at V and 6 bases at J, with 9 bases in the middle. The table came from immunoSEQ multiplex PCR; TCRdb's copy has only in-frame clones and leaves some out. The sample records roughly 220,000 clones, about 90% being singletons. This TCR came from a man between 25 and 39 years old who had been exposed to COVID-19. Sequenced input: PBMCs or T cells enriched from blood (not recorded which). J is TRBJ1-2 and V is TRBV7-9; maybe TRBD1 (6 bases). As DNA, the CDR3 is TGTGCCAGCAGCTTAGACAGGGCCAATGGCTACACCTTC. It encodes CASSLDRANGYTF.